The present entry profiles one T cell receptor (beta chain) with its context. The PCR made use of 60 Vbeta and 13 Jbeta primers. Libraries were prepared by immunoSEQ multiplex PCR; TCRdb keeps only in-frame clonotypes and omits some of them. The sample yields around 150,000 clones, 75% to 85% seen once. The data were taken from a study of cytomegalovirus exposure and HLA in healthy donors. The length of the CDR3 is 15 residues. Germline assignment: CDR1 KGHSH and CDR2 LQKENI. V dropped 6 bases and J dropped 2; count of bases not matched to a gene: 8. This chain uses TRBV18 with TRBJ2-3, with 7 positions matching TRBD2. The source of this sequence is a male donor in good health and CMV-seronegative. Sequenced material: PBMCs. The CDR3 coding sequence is TGTGCCAGCTCCCTCCCGGGACTAAACACAGATACGCAGTATTTT. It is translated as CASSLPGLNTDTQYF.